The 3 T cell receptor beta chains below were found in one sample sequenced in a study of identical twins. TCRdb re-analysed the 5' RACE reads in MiXCR, keeping a single row per CDR3 protein. The sample yields some 500,000 distinct CDR3 sequences, about 20% seen once. The sample was also linked to a second study, of T cells expressing NK-cell markers.

The specimen sequenced was CD4+ T cells sorted from blood. Source of these receptors: a woman aged 18-30 years in good health.

This clonotype was picked up a small number of times. The chain uses TRBV18 and TRBJ2-7; 9 bases fit TRBD2. With V trimmed by 1 base and J by 7 bases, 14 bases remained unmatched. Germline CDR1 reads KGHSH; CDR2 reads LQKENI. The CDR3 has 17 residues. CDR3 amino acids: CASSPRGAAGGPGEQYF. The CDR3 DNA follows: TGTGCCAGCTCACCACGAGGTGCGGCGGGAGGGCCGGGTGAGCAGTACTTC.

The sample holds many counts of this clonotype. J is TRBJ2-1 and V is TRBV7-2, with D possibly being TRBD1 (6 bases). Germline CDR1 and CDR2: SGHTA and FQGNSA. V was clipped by 0 bases and J by 8 bases, with 11 bases between them. CDR3 length: 14 residues. The chain's CDR3 is CASSLAPQGYEQFF. DNA for the CDR3: TGTGCCAGCAGCTTAGCTCCCCAGGGGTATGAGCAGTTCTTC. Variable domain in full (rest from reference TRBV7-2 and TRBJ2-1): GAGVSQSPSNKVTEKGKDVELRCDPISGHTALYWYRQSLGQGLEFLIYFQGNSAPDKSGLPSDRFSAERTGGSVSTLTIQRTQQEDSAVYLCASSLAPQGYEQFFGPGTRLTVL.

A few counts support this clonotype. The chain employs TRBV5-1 and TRBJ2-7, with D unclear. CDR1 is SGHRS, CDR2 YFSETQ, per germline. V lost 1 base, J lost 2 bases, and 10 bases lay in between. The CDR3 is made up of 14 amino acids. This chain's CDR3 is CASSLSTSPYEQYF. CDR3 DNA: TGCGCCAGCAGCTTGAGTACTTCCCCCTACGAGCAGTACTTC.